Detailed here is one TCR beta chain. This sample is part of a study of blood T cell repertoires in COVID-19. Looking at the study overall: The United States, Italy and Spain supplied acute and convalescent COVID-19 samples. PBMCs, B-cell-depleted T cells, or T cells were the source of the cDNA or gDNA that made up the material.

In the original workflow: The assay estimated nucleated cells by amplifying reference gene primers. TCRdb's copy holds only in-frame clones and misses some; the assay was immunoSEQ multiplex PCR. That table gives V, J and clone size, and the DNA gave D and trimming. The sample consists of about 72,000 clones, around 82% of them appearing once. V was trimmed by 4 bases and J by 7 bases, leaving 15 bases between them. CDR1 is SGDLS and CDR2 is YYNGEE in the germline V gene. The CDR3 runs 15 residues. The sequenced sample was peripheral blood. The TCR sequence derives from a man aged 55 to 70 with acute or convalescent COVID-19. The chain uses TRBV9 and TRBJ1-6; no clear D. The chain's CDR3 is CASSYGSQRNSPLHF. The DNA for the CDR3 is TGTGCCAGCAGCTACGGATCCCAGCGCAATTCACCCCTCCACTTT.